The present TCR beta chain was sequenced within a study of response to subunit inactivated influenza vaccine (dated by TCRdb to 2017 to 2018). Concerning the study at large: To follow how T cells responded to a trivalent subunit inactivated influenza vaccine, the researchers relied on deep quantitative profiling of the T cell receptor repertoire. The study at large found these results: According to the authors, only a limited number of new T cells may be recruited by each seasonal influenza vaccination.

According to the germline V gene, CDR1 reads SGDLS and CDR2 reads YYNGEE. Clipping removes 1 base from V and 3 bases from J, with 6 as the unmatched junction base count. The CDR3 starts with the cysteine, ends with the phenylalanine, and has 15 residues. Only the CDR3 part of the read is kept: 45 bases, read in frame from the first base. Receptor libraries were prepared by RT-PCR. The run used an Illumina HiSeq 2500. The public reads were run again by TCRdb, first through fastp at Q25 and then through MiXCR, and only productive beta chains were kept. Each CDR3 protein gets just one entry, which takes the most common genes and DNA from the rows behind it. Recorded for this sample are about 540,000 distinct CDR3 sequences; approximately 24% of them occurred a single time. The ten most abundant clones make up about 2.8% of the sample. Remarks on this clonotype: The antigen it binds to is not known. No much larger clone exists at a distance of one base, and base qualities are not known.

The sample was also linked to a second study, of T cells expressing NK-cell markers. The second publication reports: TCR beta cDNA libraries were prepared using 5'RACE template switching, which introduced a universal primer site and unique molecular identifiers. TCR beta-chain repertoires were profiled in sorted CD3+CD56+NKG2C+, CD3+CD56+NKG2C- and CD3+CD56-NKG2C+ T-cell subsets from several donors. Among the eight sequenced donors, seven were HCMV-seropositive and one was HCMV-seronegative. In several experiments an anti-gammadeltaTCR antibody was added to restrict sorting to alphabetaTCR-expressing T cells. In 5 to 7 donors, the dominant CD3+CD56+NKG2C+ clonotypes ranked among the top 10 CD8+ clonotypes, making up roughly 1.0-8% of CD8+ T cells. Those dominant clonotypes were again the most abundant among CD3+CD56-NKG2C+ cells in a few donors, at roughly 25-60.1%. Whether the expanded NKG2C-expressing T cell clones were specific for HCMV antigens was left unclear. Randomly selected healthy volunteers, three men and five women, were used as the eight sequenced donors. HCMV-specific IgG was detected in serum with a commercial ELISA kit to determine HCMV serostatus. Peripheral blood mononuclear cells were isolated from blood by Ficoll density gradient centrifugation. Magnetic immunoseparation with Miltenyi isolation kits was used to isolate CD4+ and CD8+ T cells from PBMC. Synthesis of cDNA was primed from the TCR beta constant segment and was followed by two consecutive PCR amplification steps. Libraries were sequenced as 2 x 150 bp reads on Illumina HiSeq 2000/2500, MiSeq or NextSeq. MIGEC handled demultiplexing of the reads and grouping by UMI, while MiTCR was used to assemble and quantify clonotypes. Only TCR cDNA sequences supported by at least two reads were kept to exclude erroneous sequences. The tcR package was used for downstream repertoire analysis, and clonotypes were matched between fractions using CDR3 nucleotide sequence together with V segment. VDJmatch was used to annotate antigen specificity against VDJdb, with one amino acid substitution allowed in CDR3.

The clonotype was recovered from a man aged 50 or older who received an inactivated influenza vaccine. Donor details come from another sample of the same person, matched by shared clones. The receptor chain draws on TRBV9 and TRBJ2-7, with 8 bases matching TRBD1. The sample was CD4+ T cells sorted from PBMCs, taken 11 to 12 days after vaccination. The sequenced DNA: TGTGCCAGCAGCGTATCAATAGGACAGGGCTACGAGCAGTACTTC. Protein translation: CASSVSIGQGYEQYF. With the rest looked up from the reference TRBV9 and TRBJ2-7 genes rather than sequenced, the full variable domain is DSGVTQTPKHLITATGQRVTLRCSPRSGDLSVYWYQQSLDQGLQFLIQYYNGEERAKGNILERFSAQQFPDLHSELNLSSLELGDSALYFCASSVSIGQGYEQYFGPGTRLTVT.